This TCR beta chain was identified during a study of T cells in Graves' hyperthyroidism and ophthalmopathy. Overall study findings and caveats: Most thyroid clonotypes that were expanded above 0.001 also turned up in blood.

Uncontrolled infection, other autoimmune disease, pregnancy and lactation each barred patients from inclusion. This CDR3 is built from 16 residues. V was clipped by 7 bases and J by 4 bases, with 22 bases between them. The V gene's germline CDR1 is SEHNR and CDR2 FQNEAQ (reference sequence). Turning to this clonotype: Its cognate antigen is unknown.

RNA transcripts provided the source from which TCR beta CDR3 regions were amplified. First-round RT-PCR of the TCR CDR3 relied on the HTBI primer set. TCRdb recomputed calls from the multiplex PCR reads with MiXCR, one row per CDR3 protein. Of hundreds of thousands of distinct CDR3 sequences in the sample, over 35% were seen once. Sequencing was carried out using blood. This receptor was obtained from a man aged 18 to 35 with Graves' hyperthyroidism. The chain recombines TRBV7-9 with TRBJ1-1; a weak D match, TRBD1 (6 bases). The CDR3 reads CASTATFGGASTEAFF. CDR3 DNA: TGTGCCAGCACCGCAACCTTTGGGGGGGCAAGCACTGAAGCTTTCTTT.